This is a list of T cell receptor beta chains from one sample in a study of cytomegalovirus exposure and HLA in healthy donors. Clones were read by immunoSEQ multiplex PCR, and TCRdb kept only the in-frame ones, dropping some. The table shows about 200,000 clones, with 79% occurring only once. Sequenced sample: PBMCs. The receptors stem from a male donor in good health and CMV-seropositive. The CDR3 runs from the conserved cysteine through the conserved F or W. The order of the fields is V gene, J gene, D gene, clone size, CDR3 DNA, CDR3 protein. A D gene is named only where the DNA matches it firmly. Expanded clones are given a class, and other clones once, few, many or no size at all.

TRBV7-9,TRBJ2-1,NA,NA,TGTGCCAGCAGCTTACAGCTAGGCAATGAGCAGTTCTTC,CASSLQLGNEQFF
TRBV7-2,TRBJ2-5,TRBD2,NA,TGTGCCAGCAGCTCCCAGCGGGGGGGCTTGAAGACCCAGTACTTC,CASSSQRGGLKTQYF
TRBV6-5,TRBJ2-1,TRBD1,NA,TGTGCCAGCAGTTACTCAAGGGACAGGGCCAATGAGCAGTTCTTC,CASSYSRDRANEQFF
TRBV28,TRBJ2-7,NA,NA,TGTGCCAGCAGTTGGAGGCGACCCTACGAGCAGTACTTC,CASSWRRPYEQYF
TRBV7-8,TRBJ1-5,NA,NA,TGTGCCAGCAGCTTAGCGGGCCAGCCCCAGCATTTT,CASSLAGQPQHF
TRBV7-9,TRBJ2-1,NA,NA,TGTGCCAGCAGCCCGATGAGCGTTAGCTCCTACAATGAGCAGTTCTTC,CASSPMSVSSYNEQFF
TRBV5-5,TRBJ1-3,NA,NA,TGTGCCAGCAGCTTAGGAGGGGTTATTGGAAACACCATATATTTT,CASSLGGVIGNTIYF
TRBV28,TRBJ2-7,NA,NA,TGTGCCAGCAGCTCTACAGGAAAGGTGCAGTACTTC,CASSSTGKVQYF
TRBV19,TRBJ2-1,TRBD1,NA,TGTGCCAGCTTTCGTGGACAGGGGGCTATCTATGAGCAGTTCTTC,CASFRGQGAIYEQFF
TRBV9,TRBJ2-2,NA,NA,TGTGCCAGCGGAAACCAAAGGACAGCGGCAATAAACACCGGGGAGCTGTTTTTT,CASGNQRTAAINTGELFF
TRBV5-5,TRBJ2-7,NA,NA,TGTGCCAGCAGCATCGGACCCGATGGAGGGTACGAGCAGTACTTC,CASSIGPDGGYEQYF
TRBV2,TRBJ1-5,NA,NA,TGTGCCAGCAGTGTGGGACTCGGAGGCAATCAGCCCCAGCATTTT,CASSVGLGGNQPQHF
TRBV5-4,TRBJ2-5,TRBD1,NA,TGTGCCAGCAGACCCGGGACAGCCAAAGAGACCCAGTACTTC,CASRPGTAKETQYF
TRBV29-1,TRBJ2-2,TRBD2,NA,TGCAGCGTTGGTGAGGCTAGCGGGAGCTTCGGGGAGCTGTTTTTT,CSVGEASGSFGELFF
TRBV7-3,TRBJ1-6,NA,NA,TGTGCCAGCAGCCCACAAAAAAATTCACCCCTCCACTTT,CASSPQKNSPLHF
TRBV28,TRBJ2-7,TRBD1,NA,TGTGCCAGTGGGACAGGGGTCCACGAGCAGTACTTC,CASGTGVHEQYF
TRBV5-1,TRBJ1-4,TRBD1,few,TGCGCCAGCAGCTTGGGGACAGGGGACAATGAAAAACTGTTTTTT,CASSLGTGDNEKLFF
TRBV18,TRBJ2-1,NA,few,TGTGCCAGCTCATTACAGGGCCTATCGAATGAGCAGTTCTTC,CASSLQGLSNEQFF
TRBV11-1,TRBJ2-3,NA,NA,TGTGCCAGCAGCCTACGATGGGCGACAGATACGCAGTATTTT,CASSLRWATDTQYF
TRBV19,TRBJ1-1,NA,NA,TGTGCCAGTAGTATGCGGGGGATGAACACTGAAGCTTTCTTT,CASSMRGMNTEAFF
TRBV5-5,TRBJ1-5,NA,NA,TGTGCCAGCAGCTTGGTGGGTACTCGGGAGCCCCAGCATTTT,CASSLVGTREPQHF
TRBV2,TRBJ1-2,NA,NA,TGTGCCAGCAGTGTGGGCAGGAATTCCTATGGCTACACCTTC,CASSVGRNSYGYTF
TRBV11-2,TRBJ2-3,TRBD2,NA,TGTGCCAGCGGGAGGGCCAGTGATACGCAGTATTTT,CASGRASDTQYF
TRBV5-1,TRBJ2-5,TRBD1,once,TGCGCCAGCAGCTTGGTGGGGACAGCGATTCAAGAGACCCAGTACTTC,CASSLVGTAIQETQYF
TRBV15,TRBJ2-7,NA,NA,TGTGCCACCAGCAGGGCCAACTACGAGCAGTACTTC,CATSRANYEQYF
TRBV19,TRBJ2-1,TRBD1,NA,TGTGCCAGTAGTATTAGCCGGACAGGGCGTTTTGAGCAGTTCTTC,CASSISRTGRFEQFF
TRBV5-4,TRBJ1-1,NA,NA,TGTGCCAGCAGCTTGGCGGTTCAGGGAGGGACTGAAGCTTTCTTT,CASSLAVQGGTEAFF
TRBV19,TRBJ1-2,NA,few,TGTGCCAGTAGTATAGATCTATTCGGGGTGCGTGGCTACACCTTC,CASSIDLFGVRGYTF